The 20 T cell receptor beta chains given below trace back to one sample, sequenced in a study of metastatic and nonmetastatic thyroid tumors. Until they underwent thyroid surgery, no patient had received any treatment. TCRdb re-called the PCR reads through MiXCR. Among 15,000 or so clones listed, less than 30% were seen once. Sequenced material: adjacent normal tissue. All receptors derive from a female donor with papillary thyroid cancer or a benign thyroid nodule (not recorded which). Some clones in this sample may be carry-over from other donors' samples.

The CDR3 loop is CASRWTAGLSDEQFF. In DNA form, the CDR3 reads TGTGCCAGCAGATGGACAGCGGGATTAAGCGATGAGCAGTTCTTC. The chain couples TRBV12-3 or TRBV12-4 to TRBJ2-1, with D possibly TRBD2 on 7 matching bases. The V and J ends lost 6 bases and 8 bases respectively, with 20 bases between them. The CDR3 extends over 15 amino acids.

By share, this clone ranks as medium-sized. The sample carries other DNA sequences with the same CDR3. This sequence joins TRBV4-3 and TRBJ2-2; D gene uncertain. The germline gives CDR1 LGHNA, CDR2 YSLEER. V was cut by 0 bases and J by 7 bases, with 12 bases left in between. The CDR3 sequence is 15 residues long. The CDR3 is CASSQDGAIGGELFF. The CDR3 DNA is TGCGCCAGCAGCCAAGATGGCGCTATCGGCGGGGAGCTGTTTTTT.

Only a few counts were recorded for this clone. The chain links TRBV6-2 or TRBV6-3 to TRBJ2-7; no firm D call. Trimming took 2 bases from V and 1 from J, leaving 12 bases between them. Germline V gene lookup returns CDR1 MNHEY and CDR2 SVGEGT. The CDR3 has 15 residues. The CDR3 coding sequence is TGTGCCAGCAGTTACGAGGCAGCCACTTCCTACGAGCAGTACTTC. This sequence encodes CASSYEAATSYEQYF.

In this sample, this clone turned up a few times. This chain links TRBV6-1 with TRBJ2-5; 13 nucleotides agree with TRBD2. Near its end, the DNA agrees better with TRBJ2-1, so the J call may be wrong. The CDR3 covers 17 residues. Germline CDR1 is MNHNS and CDR2 is SASEGT. The CDR3 loop reads CASSATRTSGSAAEQFF. The CDR3, as DNA: TGTGCCAGCAGTGCCACGAGGACTAGCGGGAGTGCCGCTGAGCAGTTCTTC.

This clone appeared a few times. The rearrangement uses TRBV28 and TRBJ1-4; D perhaps matches TRBD1 (5 bases). Germline loops: CDR1 MDHEN, CDR2 SYDVKM. V shed 5 bases and J shed 8 bases, with 12 bases lying between them. The CDR3 consists of 13 residues. The CDR3 region is CASSSGWGEKLFF. As DNA, the CDR3 is TGTGCCAGCAGTAGTGGATGGGGCGAAAAACTGTTTTTT.

In its sample, this clone was seen a few times. V and J are TRBV28 and TRBJ1-6; D perhaps matches TRBD1 (5 bases). V dropped 1 base and J dropped 8 bases, with 15 bases sitting between them. Germline-derived CDR1 and CDR2 are MDHEN and SYDVKM. The CDR3 loop spans 16 amino acids. CDR3 nucleotide sequence: TGTGCCAGCAGTTTATCCCCAGGATTCAGGGATTCACCCCTCCACTTT. Protein: CASSLSPGFRDSPLHF.

The chain is built from TRBV5-1 and TRBJ2-2; D is perhaps TRBD1 (6 bases). Germline V gene sequence: CDR1 SGHRS, CDR2 YFSETQ. This CDR3 has 16 residues. V lost 6 bases, J lost 2 bases, and 17 bases lay in between. CDR3 nucleotides: TGCGCCAGCAAGCTGGGGGCGGCGGCAAACACCGGGGAGCTGTTTTTT. Translating gives CASKLGAAANTGELFF.

As concerns this clone: Germline is not matched at one junction end, which may reflect a read error. The CDR3, as DNA: TGTGCCAGCAGCTTGGTAGAGACAACTAATGAAAAACGGTTTTTT. Translation gives CASSLVETTNEKRFF. The chain joins TRBV5-5 to TRBJ1-4; D unresolved. Germline V gives CDR1 SGHKS, CDR2 YYEKEE (reference sequence). This CDR3 comprises 15 residues. The full variable domain, rest sourced from reference TRBV5-5 and TRBJ1-4, is DAGVTQSPTHLIKTRGQQVTLRCSPISGHKSVSWYQQVLGQGPQFIFQYYEKEERGRGNFPDRFSARQFPNYSSELNVNALLLGDSALYLCASSLVETTNEKRFFGSGTQLSVL.

V is TRBV4-1 and J is TRBJ1-2, with D possibly matching TRBD1 (6 bases). V was pared by 5 bases and J by 9 bases, with 16 bases between. CDR3 length equals 13 residues. CDR1 and CDR2 from the germline V gene are MGHRA and YSYEKL. The CDR3 DNA reads as TGCGCCAGCAGCTTCTCAGGGGTGCGAAGCTACACCTTC. It translates to CASSFSGVRSYTF.

This clone was observed at least ten times. CDR3 residues: CASSLVLAGRNEQFF. The CDR3 DNA follows: TGTGCCAGCAGCTTAGTACTAGCGGGACGGAATGAGCAGTTCTTC. The chain recombines TRBV5-8 with TRBJ2-1, with 10 bases lining up with TRBD2. The V gene's germline CDR1 is SGHTS and CDR2 YDEGEE. The CDR3 sequence is 15 residues long. With V trimmed by 2 bases and J by 7 bases, 6 bases remained unmatched.

The gene calls are TRBV4-2 and TRBJ2-3; 8 positions match TRBD2. CDR1 and CDR2 from the germline V gene are LGHNA and YNFKEQ. After removal of 1 base from V and 6 bases from J, the junction contained 9 bases not matched to a gene. There are 16 residues in the CDR3. The chain's CDR3 is CASSQVTGGGSDTQYF. CDR3 DNA: TGTGCCAGCAGCCAAGTAACCGGGGGGGGCTCGGATACGCAGTATTTT.

The J gene is TRBJ2-1, the V gene TRBV7-8; no clear D. CDR1 and CDR2 from the germline V gene are SGHVS and FQNEAQ. Trimming took off 3 bases at V and 5 bases at J, with 8 bases between the two ends. This CDR3 is 13 amino acids long. CDR3 nucleotides: TGTGCCAGCAGCTTCCGCTCTGACAATGAGCAGTTCTTC. This sequence encodes CASSFRSDNEQFF.

This clone counts as medium-sized (0.01 to 0.1%). The chain recombines TRBV28 with TRBJ2-2, with 13 bases matching TRBD2. Germline CDR1 reads MDHEN; CDR2 reads SYDVKM. The V segment lost 4 bases and the J segment 4 bases; nucleotides outside the gene matches: 6. CDR3 length equals 17 residues. CDR3 protein: CASSSTSGRLGTGELFF. The CDR3 nucleotides are TGTGCCAGCAGTTCGACTAGCGGGAGGTTGGGCACCGGGGAGCTGTTTTTT.

Within the sample, this clone is medium-sized. V and J are TRBV27 and TRBJ2-5; the match to TRBD2 covers 9 bases. The CDR3 contains 16 residues. Germline CDR1 MNHEY, CDR2 SMNVEV (reference sequence). V shed 0 bases, J shed 7 bases, and the junction held 9 bases outside the gene matches. CDR3 sequence: CASSLSLAGVPRTQYF. CDR3 in DNA: TGTGCCAGCAGTTTATCGTTAGCGGGAGTACCGAGGACCCAGTACTTC.

The chain combines TRBV7-3 with TRBJ1-1; D is possibly TRBD1 (5 bases). Looked up from germline, CDR1 is SGHTA and CDR2 is FQGTGA. V was cut by 5 bases and J by 6 bases, with 16 bases left in between. This CDR3 is 14 amino acids long. CDR3 bases: TGTGCCAGCAGCAGGTTTGACGGGGCAGCTGAAGCTTTCTTT. This gives the protein CASSRFDGAAEAFF.

The chain has TRBV6-2 or TRBV6-3 and TRBJ2-7; 9 positions match TRBD2. CDR3 size: 16 residues. Germline-derived CDR1 and CDR2 are MNHEY and SVGEGT. Germline trimming cut 0 bases from V and 0 bases from J; bases unmatched to any gene: 3. The CDR3 region is CASSYSTSGSSYEQYF. The CDR3 nucleotides read TGTGCCAGCAGTTACTCGACTAGCGGAAGCTCCTACGAGCAGTACTTC.

The chain uses TRBV6-2 or TRBV6-3 and TRBJ1-2; maybe TRBD1 (6 bases). V was pared by 0 bases and J by 5 bases, with 16 bases between. Germline V CDR1 and CDR2: MNHEY, SVGEGT. The CDR3 consists of 16 residues. The CDR3 region is CASSYSSTGSLYGYTF. CDR3 sequence (DNA): TGTGCCAGCAGTTACTCGTCAACAGGGTCCCTTTATGGCTACACCTTC.

This clone appeared a few times. This chain uses TRBV6-5 with TRBJ2-2, with D possibly called TRBD1 or TRBD2 (5 bases each). Between the trimmed V and J ends, which lost 0 bases and 6 bases, there was a span of 17 bases. The CDR3 totals 17 residues. From germline, CDR1 is MNHEY and CDR2 SVGAGI. The CDR3, as DNA: TGTGCCAGCAGTTACTCGAGGGGTGGACGAATTCCCGGGGAGCTGTTTTTT. Its translation: CASSYSRGGRIPGELFF.

This clone rates as medium-sized. The rearrangement links TRBV10-3 to TRBJ2-7; no definite D call. Trimming left V 0 bases short and J 7 bases short, with 7 bases between. The CDR3 runs to 12 residues. Germline-derived CDR1 and CDR2 are ENHRY and SYGVKD. The CDR3: CAISESGQEQYF. As DNA, the CDR3 is TGTGCCATCAGTGAGTCAGGTCAAGAGCAGTACTTC.

This clone has just a few counts. The CDR3, as DNA: TGTGCCAGCAGTTACGTAGGCAGGCAAACTGAAGCTTTCTTT. Its translation: CASSYVGRQTEAFF. The rearrangement links TRBV6-5 to TRBJ1-1, with unresolved D. Deletions cut 2 bases from V and 5 bases from J, with 12 bases between. The CDR3 covers 14 residues. Germline CDR1 MNHEY, CDR2 SVGAGI.